The next 7 T cell receptor beta chains were all read from a single sample in a study of naive and memory T cell subsets. An equimolar mix of two oligonucleotides served as the beta constant-region primer for TRBC1 and TRBC2. Nested alpha and beta constant-region primers with the SP2 primer drove four PCR rounds on ligated cDNA. TCRdb analysed the UMI-ligation and nested PCR reads with MiXCR anew, one entry per CDR3 protein. Of roughly 130,000 distinct CDR3 sequences detected, just over 35% appear once; the ten largest clones hold 0.8% to 1%. The sequenced sample was central memory CD4+ T cells from blood. The receptors originated from a human donor in good health.

The gene calls are TRBV5-5 and TRBJ2-5, with D perhaps being TRBD1 or TRBD2 (5 bases each). The CDR3 length is 14 residues. Germline V CDR1 and CDR2: SGHKS, YYEKEE (reference sequence). The ends were cut back, 4 bases at V and 0 bases at J, with 10 bases in the middle. CDR3 loop: CASSRRTNQETQYF. CDR3 bases: TGTGCCAGCAGCCGGAGGACAAACCAAGAGACCCAGTACTTC.

V is TRBV28 and J is TRBJ2-1; D not certain. V lost 1 base, J lost 4 bases, and 2 bases lay in between. Per germline, CDR1 MDHEN and CDR2 SYDVKM. The CDR3 is 12 amino acids. CDR3 protein: CASSLSYNEQFF. The CDR3 DNA reads as TGTGCCAGCAGTTTATCTTACAATGAGCAGTTCTTC.

J is TRBJ2-5 and V is TRBV4-2, with a possible D match to TRBD1 (7 bases). With 4 bases removed from V and 2 bases from J, the gap between germline ends came to 11 bases. CDR1 is LGHNA and CDR2 is YNFKEQ in the germline V gene. CDR3 length equals 14 residues. The CDR3 protein is CASSPGGTQETQYF. The CDR3 DNA follows: TGTGCCAGCAGCCCAGGGGGGACGCAAGAGACCCAGTACTTC.

This clonotype was detected only once. The chain couples TRBV28 to TRBJ2-1; no definite D call. The germline V gene encodes CDR1 MDHEN and CDR2 SYDVKM. The CDR3 sequence is 14 residues long. The V end was cut by 5 bases, the J end by 6 bases, with 14 bases between. The CDR3 region has the DNA TGTGCCAGCAGTCCTCAATTAGAGGTCAATGAGCAGTTCTTC. Residues: CASSPQLEVNEQFF. The full variable domain, with the rest looked up from reference TRBV28 and TRBJ2-1, is DVKVTQSSRYLVKRTGEKVFLECVQDMDHENMFWYRQDPGLGLRLIYFSYDVKMKEKGDIPEGYSVSREKKERFSLILESASTNQTSMYLCASSPQLEVNEQFFGPGTRLTVL.

The gene calls are TRBV20-1 and TRBJ1-1; possibly TRBD1 for D (6 bases). V lost 6 bases, J lost 4 bases, and 15 bases lay in between. Germline CDR1 reads DFQATT; CDR2 reads SNEGSKA (reference sequence). This CDR3 is built from 13 residues. CDR3 bases: TGCAGTGCGGCAGGGGATAAGGCCACTGAAGCTTTCTTT. It yields the protein CSAAGDKATEAFF.

Notes on this clonotype: Given the absence of the conserved phenylalanine or tryptophan at the CDR3 end, a read error is likely. The chain is built from TRBV2 and TRBJ2-2, with 7 bases lining up with TRBD2. The V gene's germline CDR1 is SNHLY and CDR2 FYNNEI. V was clipped by 6 bases and J by 5 bases; unmatched bases: 9. This CDR3 has 15 residues. This CDR3 is CASRPAGVRTGELFC. The CDR3 nucleotides are TGTGCCAGCAGGCCGGCGGGGGTGCGAACCGGGGAGCTGTTTTGT.

The chain has TRBV7-2 and TRBJ2-3; D may be TRBD1 or TRBD2 (5 bases each). Germline values: CDR1 SGHTA, CDR2 FQGNSA. The length of the CDR3 is 13 residues. The V gene lost 0 bases and the J gene lost 7 bases, with 8 bases spanning the gap. This chain's CDR3 is CASSLAGVNTQYF. The DNA of the CDR3 is TGTGCCAGCAGCTTAGCGGGGGTGAATACGCAGTATTTT.